This TCR beta chain was observed in a study of vaccination and CD4 T cells after COVID-19. Of note for this clonotype: Its specificity is unknown.

V lost 3 bases to trimming and J lost 12 bases, with 18 bases between them. This CDR3 is built from 14 residues. Germline CDR1 reads MNHEY; CDR2 reads SVGAGI. Cultured CD4+ T cell DNA underwent sequencing with the Oncomine TCR Beta short-read assay. Genomic DNA was isolated from CD4+ T cells that had been cultured. TCRdb re-called the PCR reads with MiXCR, one entry per CDR3 protein. The repertoire holds some 9,100 distinct CDR3 sequences, with under 60% as singletons. Treatment here: roughly 10-day PBMC culture with coronavirus spike peptide pools or control peptides (ViraFEST assay). From the unexposed donor, CD4+ T cells were collected ahead of the COVID-19 pandemic (2011-2018).

The sample comprised CD4+ T cells from blood, cultured in vitro. This clonotype originated in a human donor in good health. The genes are TRBV6-5 and TRBJ2-1; D is undetermined. The CDR3, as DNA: TGTGCCAGCAGTTATGACCTTGCAGCGACTGGGCAGTTCTTC. Translation: CASSYDLAATGQFF.